A selection of T cell receptor beta chains follows, all from one sample in a study of cytotoxic CD8 clonotypes in ibrutinib-treated CLL. The method was immunoSEQ multiplex PCR; TCRdb's version includes in-frame clones alone and lacks a portion of them. This sample has more than 8,500 clones, with over 55% found just once. The sequencing used PBMCs, collected before ibrutinib treatment. The receptors come from a human donor with chronic lymphocytic leukemia. The CDR3 runs from the conserved cysteine through the conserved F or W. The D gene is left open where the match is weak. Rows may omit the clone size; those that give it use once, few, many or a size class.

d_gene,v_gene,abundance,j_gene,CDR3aa,CDR3nt
-,TRBV27,-,TRBJ1-1,CASSLSTGPAFF,TGTGCCAGCAGTTTATCAACAGGGCCAGCTTTCTTT
-,TRBV7-8,-,TRBJ1-2,CASSLFDGRTDNYGYTF,TGTGCCAGCAGCTTATTTGACGGCCGGACCGATAACTATGGCTACACCTTC
TRBD1,TRBV5-1,-,TRBJ2-7,CASFPGTGLPYEQYF,TGCGCCAGCTTCCCCGGGACAGGGCTTCCCTACGAGCAGTACTTC
TRBD2,TRBV5-6,-,TRBJ2-3,CASSFPGLAGGRTQYF,TGTGCCAGCAGCTTCCCGGGACTAGCGGGCGGGAGGACGCAGTATTTT
TRBD1,TRBV29-1,-,TRBJ1-4,CSVLRGIGEKLFF,TGCAGCGTCCTCAGGGGGATTGGAGAAAAACTGTTTTTT
-,TRBV6-5,-,TRBJ1-6,CASSYEGRSPLHF,TGTGCCAGCAGTTACGAAGGGAGATCACCCCTCCACTTT
TRBD2,TRBV27,once,TRBJ2-3,CASSLGGGASDTQYF,TGTGCCAGCAGTTTAGGGGGGGGAGCGTCAGATACGCAGTATTTT
-,TRBV5-1,-,TRBJ2-7,CASSLVSQGFEQYF,TGCGCCAGCAGCTTGGTCTCACAGGGCTTCGAGCAGTACTTC
-,TRBV5-1,few,TRBJ1-2,CASSLDRGDYGYTF,TGCGCCAGCAGCTTGGATAGGGGGGACTATGGCTACACCTTC
-,TRBV18,medium-sized,TRBJ2-2,CASSPPRSVVYTGELFF,TGTGCCAGCTCACCACCACGAAGCGTTGTTTACACCGGGGAGCTGTTTTTT
-,TRBV5-8,-,TRBJ1-4,CASSLRPVWNEKLFF,TGTGCCAGCAGCTTGCGGCCCGTGTGGAATGAAAAACTGTTTTTT
-,TRBV25-1,-,TRBJ1-6,CASSRLGNSPLHF,TGTGCCAGCAGTAGGTTGGGAAATTCACCCCTCCACTTT
-,TRBV7-9,-,TRBJ1-2,CASSLLGGRDYGYTF,TGTGCCAGCAGCCTTTTGGGGGGGCGCGACTATGGCTACACCTTC
-,TRBV11-1,-,TRBJ2-7,CASSKDLFVYEQYF,TGTGCCAGCAGCAAGGACTTATTCGTCTACGAGCAGTACTTC
-,TRBV4-2,-,TRBJ1-5,CASSQDGQGNQPQHF,TGTGCCAGCAGCCAAGATGGTCAGGGCAATCAGCCCCAGCATTTT
TRBD1,TRBV28,-,TRBJ1-3,CASSSSDREVGNTIYF,TGTGCCAGCAGTTCCTCGGACAGGGAGGTTGGAAACACCATATATTTT
-,TRBV4-2,-,TRBJ1-4,CASSQDGLDGGEKLFF,TGTGCCAGCAGCCAAGACGGCCTTGACGGTGGAGAAAAACTGTTTTTT